These 26 T cell receptor beta chains originate from one sample sequenced in a study of PD-L1 blockade in urothelial cancer. Indicated time point: peripheral blood 6 weeks after treatment start. Assay used: immunoSEQ multiplex PCR; TCRdb lists only in-frame clones, some missing. Of around 33,000 clones listed, about nine tenths are singletons. Source: PBMCs, taken around atezolizumab (anti-PD-L1) treatment. These receptors all come from a man older than 75 with urothelial cancer.

This clone was observed a handful of times. The V and J genes are TRBV28 and TRBJ2-5; 11 positions match TRBD2. The trim removed 8 bases at V and 5 bases at J, leaving 16 bases unmatched. This CDR3 spans 17 amino acids. The germline V gene has CDR1 MDHEN and CDR2 SYDVKM. CDR3 region: CASESSGLAGGRETQYF. DNA for the CDR3: TGTGCCAGCGAATCCTCAGGGCTAGCGGGAGGACGGGAGACCCAGTACTTC. Looking up the rest from reference TRBV28 and TRBJ2-5 gives the full variable domain: DVKVTQSSRYLVKRTGEKVFLECVQDMDHENMFWYRQDPGLGLRLIYFSYDVKMKEKGDIPEGYSVSREKKERFSLILESASTNQTSMYLCASESSGLAGGRETQYFGPGTRLLVL.

The chain combines TRBV5-5 with TRBJ2-7; D perhaps matches TRBD2 (6 bases). Germline assignment: CDR1 SGHKS and CDR2 YYEKEE (reference sequence). Trimming took 2 bases from V and 2 from J, leaving 14 bases between them. The CDR3 is 15 amino acids. This CDR3 reads CASSFYGGSAYEQYF. The DNA for the CDR3 is TGTGCCAGCAGCTTTTATGGGGGGTCCGCCTACGAGCAGTACTTC.

CDR3 bases: TGTGCCAGCAGTTCCGGGACAGGGCGAACTAACTATGGCTACACCTTC. It codes for CASSSGTGRTNYGYTF. The V gene is TRBV2, the J gene TRBJ1-2; 9 bases match TRBD1. The germline gives CDR1 SNHLY, CDR2 FYNNEI. CDR3 length: 16 residues. The V segment lost 5 bases and the J segment 0 bases; nucleotides outside the gene matches: 7.

The chain employs TRBV5-1 and TRBJ2-3, with 7 bases identical to TRBD2. Trimming at V came to 0 bases and at J to 5 bases, leaving 6 bases not matched to a gene. CDR3 length: 15 amino acids. Looked up from germline, CDR1 is SGHRS and CDR2 is YFSETQ. CDR3: CASSLGGGVQDTQYF. The CDR3 coding sequence is TGCGCCAGCAGCTTGGGTGGGGGGGTCCAAGATACGCAGTATTTT.

This chain connects TRBV29-1 to TRBJ2-2; D unresolved. This CDR3 spans 13 amino acids. Germline values: CDR1 SQVTM, CDR2 ANQGSEA. Trimming left V 6 bases short and J 1 base short, with 9 bases between. The CDR3 is CSVAIRNTGELFF. The CDR3, as DNA: TGCAGCGTCGCTATACGGAACACCGGGGAGCTGTTTTTT.

This clone was counted only a few times. The rearrangement links TRBV28 to TRBJ2-7, with D perhaps matching TRBD1 (5 bases). Per germline, CDR1 MDHEN and CDR2 SYDVKM. The CDR3 runs 14 residues. Trimming left V 2 bases short and J 3 bases short, with 11 bases between. CDR3 in amino acids: CASSLGASFYEQYF. For the CDR3, the DNA is TGTGCCAGCAGTTTAGGGGCCAGCTTCTACGAGCAGTACTTC.

The DNA for the CDR3 is TGTGCCAGCAGCCAACGTTCAGCGGGAGCCTACAATGAGCAGTTCTTC. It is translated as CASSQRSAGAYNEQFF. The V gene is TRBV4-2, the J gene TRBJ2-1; 8 bases fit TRBD2. CDR3 length equals 16 residues. CDR1 and CDR2 from the germline V gene are LGHNA and YNFKEQ. V shed 2 bases, J shed 2 bases, and the junction held 5 bases outside the gene matches.

The gene calls are TRBV18 and TRBJ2-2; tentatively, D is TRBD1 (6 bases). V shed 5 bases and J shed 1 base, with 11 bases lying between them. In germline, CDR1 is KGHSH, CDR2 LQKENI. The CDR3 spans 15 residues. Here the CDR3 reads CASSADSLNTGELFF. CDR3 sequence (DNA): TGTGCCAGCTCAGCGGACAGCTTGAACACCGGGGAGCTGTTTTTT.

The chain couples TRBV30 to TRBJ2-3, with D possibly matching TRBD2 (5 bases). Germline V gene sequence: CDR1 GTSNPN, CDR2 SVGIG (reference sequence). This CDR3 comprises 17 residues. Trimming shortened V by 3 bases and J by 0 bases, and 19 bases separated the two germline ends. DNA of the CDR3: TGTGCCTGGAGAAAGCCGCTAGAGGGCGCTAGCACAGATACGCAGTATTTT. This codes for CAWRKPLEGASTDTQYF. Supplemented by reference TRBV30 and TRBJ2-3, the full variable domain reads SQTIHQWPATLVQPVGSPLSLECTVEGTSNPNLYWYRQAAGRGLQLLFYSVGIGQISSEVPQNLSASRPQDRQFILSSKKLLLSDSGFYLCAWRKPLEGASTDTQYFGPGTRLTVL.

The J gene is TRBJ1-1, the V gene TRBV5-1; weak D call: TRBD1 (6 bases). Per the germline V gene, CDR1 is SGHRS and CDR2 is YFSETQ. This CDR3 is built from 15 residues. V lost 2 bases and J 2 bases, leaving 13 bases between the germline ends. DNA of the CDR3: TGCGCCAGCAGCTTAGACAGGTGGGAAAACACTGAAGCTTTCTTT. Protein product: CASSLDRWENTEAFF. The full variable domain, in which reference TRBV5-1 and TRBJ1-1 provide the parts outside the CDR3, is KAGVTQTPRYLIKTRGQQVTLSCSPISGHRSVSWYQQTPGQGLQFLFEYFSETQRNKGNFPGRFSGRQFSNSRSEMNVSTLELGDSALYLCASSLDRWENTEAFFGQGTRLTVV.

The CDR3 region has the DNA TGTGCCAGCAGTGGGCAGGGGGGTTCCTACGAGCAGTACTTC. Translated, it gives CASSGQGGSYEQYF. The genes are TRBV2 and TRBJ2-7; tentative D call: TRBD1 (7 bases). V dropped 4 bases and J dropped 1 base, with 11 bases sitting between them. CDR3 size: 14 residues. CDR1 is SNHLY, CDR2 FYNNEI, per germline.

As regards this clone: At one of its ends the junction is not consistent with the germline gene, which may arise from a read error. CDR3 sequence: CASSLAETGTRDF. The DNA of the CDR3 is TGTGCCAGCAGCTTAGCCGAGACCGGGACTAGGGACTTC. This sequence joins TRBV7-9 and TRBJ2-5, with 8 bases lining up with TRBD2. This CDR3 spans 13 amino acids. The germline gives CDR1 SEHNR, CDR2 FQNEAQ (reference sequence).

CDR3 sequence reads: CASSLGRSSYNSPLHF. CDR3 nucleotide sequence: TGCGCCAGCAGCTTGGGACGGAGCTCCTATAATTCACCCCTCCACTTT. V is TRBV5-1 and J is TRBJ1-6; D is uncertain. The V and J ends lost 0 bases and 0 bases respectively, with 7 bases between them. CDR3 size: 16 residues. Germline assignment: CDR1 SGHRS and CDR2 YFSETQ. Using reference TRBV5-1 and TRBJ1-6 for the parts outside the CDR3, the full variable domain is KAGVTQTPRYLIKTRGQQVTLSCSPISGHRSVSWYQQTPGQGLQFLFEYFSETQRNKGNFPGRFSGRQFSNSRSEMNVSTLELGDSALYLCASSLGRSSYNSPLHFGNGTRLTVT.

The gene calls are TRBV7-2 and TRBJ1-5; D call uncertain. The CDR3 runs to 14 residues. Trimming cost V 5 bases and J 2 bases, with 10 bases left between them. Per the germline V gene, CDR1 is SGHTA and CDR2 is FQGNSA. This CDR3 reads CASSQGRGNQPQHF. DNA of the CDR3: TGTGCCAGCAGCCAAGGGCGGGGCAATCAGCCCCAGCATTTT.

This rearrangement joins TRBV2 to TRBJ1-2; D possibly corresponds to TRBD1 (6 bases). The CDR3 is made up of 16 amino acids. Trimming took off 3 bases at V and 4 bases at J, with 18 bases between the two ends. Germline V gene sequence: CDR1 SNHLY, CDR2 FYNNEI. The CDR3 protein is CASSEETGSLGYGYTF. The CDR3 coding sequence is TGTGCCAGCAGTGAGGAGACAGGTTCTCTTGGCTATGGCTACACCTTC.

V is TRBV27 and J is TRBJ1-2; D possibly corresponds to TRBD1 (5 bases). Germline CDR1 is MNHEY and CDR2 is SMNVEV (reference sequence). V was clipped by 4 bases and J by 3 bases, with 9 bases between them. CDR3 length: 13 amino acids. The CDR3 DNA follows: TGTGCCAGCAGTTCGGCAGGGTACTATGGCTACACCTTC. This codes for CASSSAGYYGYTF.

To note about this clone: One end of the junction varies from germline; a read error may be responsible. The CDR3 bases are TGTGCCAGCACCCCCGACAGGGGGCTTAAGGTCTTC. The encoded protein is CASTPDRGLKVF. The V gene is TRBV6-1, the J gene TRBJ2-1; 10 bases are shared with TRBD1. In germline, CDR1 is MNHNS, CDR2 SASEGT. This CDR3 has 12 residues.

The rearrangement uses TRBV5-1 and TRBJ2-7; 10 bases align to TRBD2. CDR1 is SGHRS and CDR2 is YFSETQ in the germline V gene. V lost 4 bases, J lost 0 bases, and 1 base stayed unmatched. The CDR3 runs to 14 residues. The CDR3 protein is CASSTSGASYEQYF. CDR3 DNA sequence: TGCGCCAGCAGCACTAGCGGGGCCTCCTACGAGCAGTACTTC.

This CDR3 is CASSFGERNQPQHF. In DNA form, the CDR3 reads TGTGCCAGCAGCTTTGGGGAGCGCAATCAGCCCCAGCATTTT. The V and J genes are TRBV7-8 and TRBJ1-5; D is uncertain. From germline, CDR1 is SGHVS and CDR2 FQNEAQ. The ends were cut back, 3 bases at V and 2 bases at J, with 8 bases in the middle. This CDR3 is 14 amino acids long.

The rearrangement uses TRBV7-2 and TRBJ2-3; 10 positions match TRBD2. Per the germline V gene, CDR1 is SGHTA and CDR2 is FQGNSA. J gave up 4 bases and V 5 bases, and 15 bases lay outside the gene matches. The CDR3 is made up of 18 amino acids. CDR3 sequence (DNA): TGTGCCAGCAGCCAAGGACTAGCGGTTAAAGCATTCCCAGATACGCAGTATTTT. It codes for CASSQGLAVKAFPDTQYF.

The chain carries TRBV6-5 and TRBJ2-3, with 7 bases matching TRBD1. With 6 bases clipped from V and 2 bases from J, the junction kept 5 bases outside the gene matches. This CDR3 is built from 14 residues. Per germline, CDR1 MNHEY and CDR2 SVGAGI. CDR3 DNA: TGTGCCAGCAGGTGGGACAGATTCACAGATACGCAGTATTTT. It yields the protein CASRWDRFTDTQYF.

CDR3 DNA: TGTGCCTGGAGCCCTGGGGGGGATACGCAGTATTTT. Residues: CAWSPGGDTQYF. The chain joins TRBV30 to TRBJ2-3, with D tentatively TRBD2 (6 bases). Trimming removed 3 bases from V and 6 bases from J, with 10 bases in between. Per the germline V gene, CDR1 is GTSNPN and CDR2 is SVGIG (reference sequence). The CDR3 has 12 amino acids.

The gene calls are TRBV11-2 and TRBJ2-7, with 8 bases that match TRBD1. CDR1 is SGHAT and CDR2 is FQNNGV in the germline V gene. This CDR3 contains 15 residues. V dropped 5 bases and J dropped 7; count of bases not matched to a gene: 13. CDR3 sequence reads: CASSPRRTGSIEQYF. In DNA form, the CDR3 reads TGTGCCAGCAGCCCTCGCAGGACAGGGTCGATAGAGCAGTACTTC.

The genes are TRBV20-1 and TRBJ2-7; D is undetermined. CDR3 length: 11 residues. Trimming took off 0 bases at V and 7 bases at J, with 7 bases between the two ends. Germline V gives CDR1 DFQATT, CDR2 SNEGSKA (reference sequence). The CDR3 nucleotides are TGCAGTGCTAGAGATCTGGCTGAGCAGTACTTC. It encodes CSARDLAEQYF.

This chain connects TRBV6-5 to TRBJ1-3; TRBD1 aligns across 7 bases. The trim removed 8 bases at V and 4 bases at J, leaving 5 bases unmatched. Germline CDR1 reads MNHEY; CDR2 reads SVGAGI. There are 13 residues in the CDR3. CDR3 region: CASRGGSGNTIYF. The CDR3 region has the DNA TGTGCCAGCCGAGGGGGCAGCGGAAACACCATATATTTT.

The chain couples TRBV6-5 to TRBJ2-7; TRBD1 agrees at 7 bases. V shed 2 bases and J 0 bases; nucleotides not matched to a gene: 4. Germline CDR1 MNHEY, CDR2 SVGAGI. This CDR3 spans 15 amino acids. CDR3 protein: CASSYGTVSSYEQYF. The CDR3, as DNA: TGTGCCAGCAGTTACGGGACAGTTAGCTCCTACGAGCAGTACTTC.